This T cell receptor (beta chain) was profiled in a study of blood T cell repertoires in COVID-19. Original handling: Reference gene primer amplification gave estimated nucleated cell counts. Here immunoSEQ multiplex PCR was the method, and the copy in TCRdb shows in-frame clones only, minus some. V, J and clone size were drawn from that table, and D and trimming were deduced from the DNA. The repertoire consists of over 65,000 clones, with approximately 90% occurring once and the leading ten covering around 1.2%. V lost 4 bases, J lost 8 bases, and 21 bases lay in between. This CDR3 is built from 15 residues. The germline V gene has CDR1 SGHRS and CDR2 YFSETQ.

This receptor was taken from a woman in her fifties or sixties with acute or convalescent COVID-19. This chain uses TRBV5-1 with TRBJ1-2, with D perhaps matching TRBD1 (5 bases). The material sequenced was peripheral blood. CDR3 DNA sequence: TGCGCCAGCAGCCCCGGGGGGTTCGGGGTACGGGGCTACACCTTC. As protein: CASSPGGFGVRGYTF.